A single sample gave rise to the 28 T cell receptor beta chains below, sequenced in a study of T cell changes during pregnancy in multiple sclerosis. Sequencing used immunoSEQ multiplex PCR; TCRdb keeps in-frame clones, though not all of them. The sample shows approximately 32,000 clones, 93% of them seen only once. The input for sequencing was CD4+ T cells from peripheral blood mononuclear cells, taken in the second trimester of pregnancy. The receptors derive from a female donor with multiple sclerosis, enrolled in a pregnancy study.

The rearrangement uses TRBV21-1 and TRBJ1-1. TRBV21-1 is an annotated pseudogene. CDR3 length equals 14 residues. CDR3 region: CASTSVREETEAFF. CDR3 DNA sequence: TGTGCCAGCACCTCCGTCCGGGAGGAGACTGAAGCTTTCTTT.

The J gene is TRBJ2-3, the V gene TRBV30; D possibly corresponds to TRBD2 (5 bases). V lost 3 bases and J lost 6, with 13 bases in between. CDR3 length equals 13 residues. Per the germline V gene, CDR1 is GTSNPN and CDR2 is SVGIG (reference sequence). The CDR3 region is CAWSGVGSDTQYF. The CDR3 DNA follows: TGTGCCTGGAGCGGGGTGGGTTCCGATACGCAGTATTTT.

V and J are TRBV2 and TRBJ1-1, with D perhaps TRBD1 (5 bases). The CDR3 runs to 16 residues. V was trimmed by 7 bases and J by 0 bases, leaving 18 bases between them. CDR1 is SNHLY and CDR2 is FYNNEI in the germline V gene. CDR3 nucleotide sequence: TGTGCCAGCACCAAAGGGGCCGTCCTCATGAACACTGAAGCTTTCTTT. It translates to CASTKGAVLMNTEAFF.

V is TRBV27 and J is TRBJ2-7, with 7 nucleotides matching TRBD2. The CDR3 is 16 amino acids. Germline assignment: CDR1 MNHEY and CDR2 SMNVEV (reference sequence). V lost 5 bases, J lost 4 bases, and 14 bases stayed unmatched. The CDR3 here is CASSPKVVGGNYEQYF. The CDR3 region has the DNA TGTGCCAGCAGTCCCAAGGTCGTCGGGGGGAATTACGAGCAGTACTTC.

The chain uses TRBV6-1 and TRBJ1-3; D not certain. Germline V gene lookup returns CDR1 MNHNS and CDR2 SASEGT. V was pared by 5 bases and J by 0 bases, with 8 bases between. This CDR3 is built from 14 residues. The CDR3 region has the DNA TGTGCCAGCAGTTATCGTATCTCTGGAAACACCATATATTTT. The encoded protein is CASSYRISGNTIYF.

This sequence joins TRBV25-1 and TRBJ1-1; no reliable D call. Trimming pared 2 bases from V and 5 bases from J, leaving 9 bases between. The germline V gene encodes CDR1 MGHDK and CDR2 SYGVNS. This CDR3 is built from 13 residues. The DNA of the CDR3 is TGTGCCAGCAGTGAAATGGGGAGAACTGAAGCTTTCTTT. This translates into CASSEMGRTEAFF.

This clone has a single count. The chain employs TRBV7-2 and TRBJ2-2, with TRBD2 matching over 7 bases. V dropped 7 bases and J dropped 4; count of bases not matched to a gene: 6. The CDR3 runs to 14 residues. Per germline, CDR1 SGHTA and CDR2 FQGNSA. CDR3 sequence (DNA): TGTGCCAGCATCCCGGGAGGACCCACCGGGGAGCTGTTTTTT. It codes for CASIPGGPTGELFF.

This clone was seen just once. The chain combines TRBV7-2 with TRBJ1-5; D possibly corresponds to TRBD1 (6 bases). With 4 bases removed from V and 6 bases from J, the gap between germline ends came to 10 bases. Germline V gene sequence: CDR1 SGHTA, CDR2 FQGNSA. The CDR3 has 13 residues. The CDR3 is CASSSQGGQPQHF. The DNA of the CDR3 is TGTGCCAGCAGCTCACAGGGCGGTCAGCCCCAGCATTTT. Combining the CDR3 with reference TRBV7-2 and TRBJ1-5 gives the whole variable domain GAGVSQSPSNKVTEKGKDVELRCDPISGHTALYWYRQSLGQGLEFLIYFQGNSAPDKSGLPSDRFSAERTGGSVSTLTIQRTQQEDSAVYLCASSSQGGQPQHFGDGTRLSIL.

The genes are TRBV28 and TRBJ1-5, with 7 nucleotides matching TRBD1. Germline CDR1 and CDR2: MDHEN and SYDVKM. After removal of 2 bases from V and 5 bases from J, the junction contained 6 bases not matched to a gene. The CDR3 sequence is 15 residues long. CDR3 bases: TGTGCCAGCAGTTTAACAGGGGAATTGGATCAGCCCCAGCATTTT. Translated, it gives CASSLTGELDQPQHF.

The chain combines TRBV30 with TRBJ2-1, with D possibly matching TRBD2 (6 bases). The CDR3 covers 17 residues. V lost 2 bases to trimming and J lost 2 bases, with 19 bases between them. The germline V gene encodes CDR1 GTSNPN and CDR2 SVGIG (reference sequence). The CDR3 DNA follows: TGTGCCTGGAGTCCCCCTTCAAGCGGGCGCACCTACAATGAGCAGTTCTTC. Translated: CAWSPPSSGRTYNEQFF.

The chain uses TRBV5-4 and TRBJ1-2, with D possibly matching TRBD1 (5 bases). The CDR3 sequence is 18 residues long. Trimming removed 3 bases from V and 8 bases from J, with 29 bases in between. Germline-derived CDR1 and CDR2 are SGHNT and YYREEE (reference sequence). The CDR3 sequence: CASSSVQDIYGLAKGYTF. CDR3 DNA sequence: TGTGCCAGCAGCTCGGTCCAGGACATATATGGCCTGGCGAAGGGCTACACCTTC.

This clone showed up just once. The chain recombines TRBV15 with TRBJ2-3, with 8 bases matching TRBD2. The germline CDR1 and CDR2 sequences are LNHNV and YYDKDF (reference sequence). Unmatched junction bases numbered 9, after V lost 0 bases and J lost 1 base. This CDR3 is built from 18 residues. The CDR3 DNA follows: TGTGCCACCAGCAGAGATAAAATAGCGGGATTACGCACAGATACGCAGTATTTT. Amino acid sequence: CATSRDKIAGLRTDTQYF. The variable domain in full, with the rest retrieved from reference TRBV15 and TRBJ2-3, is DAMVIQNPRYQVTQFGKPVTLSCSQTLNHNVMYWYQQKSSQAPKLLFHYYDKDFNNEADTPDNFQSRRPNTSFCFLDIRSPGLGDTAMYLCATSRDKIAGLRTDTQYFGPGTRLTVL.

The rearrangement links TRBV5-1 to TRBJ1-4, with 7 nucleotides matching TRBD1. This CDR3 comprises 14 residues. The germline gives CDR1 SGHRS, CDR2 YFSETQ. Trimming at V came to 5 bases and at J to 8 bases, leaving 9 bases not matched to a gene. CDR3 amino acids: CASRAGTVLEKLFF. In DNA, the CDR3 is TGCGCCAGCAGGGCCGGGACAGTCCTCGAAAAACTGTTTTTT. Looking up the rest from reference TRBV5-1 and TRBJ1-4 gives the full variable domain: KAGVTQTPRYLIKTRGQQVTLSCSPISGHRSVSWYQQTPGQGLQFLFEYFSETQRNKGNFPGRFSGRQFSNSRSEMNVSTLELGDSALYLCASRAGTVLEKLFFGSGTQLSVL.

This CDR3 is CASSPFPGENQPQHF. As DNA, the CDR3 is TGTGCCAGCAGCCCATTCCCGGGTGAAAATCAGCCCCAGCATTTT. This chain joins TRBV5-5 and TRBJ1-5; D uncertain. The CDR3 runs 15 residues. Germline CDR1 is SGHKS and CDR2 is YYEKEE (reference sequence). Trimming pared 4 bases from V and 4 bases from J, leaving 15 bases between.

The chain is built from TRBV28 and TRBJ1-2; 12 nucleotides match TRBD1. Germline loops: CDR1 MDHEN, CDR2 SYDVKM. After removal of 5 bases from V and 7 bases from J, the junction contained 5 bases not matched to a gene. The CDR3 is 14 residues long. CDR3 DNA: TGTGCCAGCAGTCGGGACAGGGGGCGCGGTGGCTACACCTTC. Amino acids: CASSRDRGRGGYTF.

This clone has only one observation. This rearrangement joins TRBV5-5 to TRBJ1-2, with a tentative D call TRBD1 (6 bases). This CDR3 spans 15 amino acids. Germline assignment: CDR1 SGHKS and CDR2 YYEKEE (reference sequence). V dropped 3 bases and J dropped 8 bases, with 20 bases sitting between them. CDR3 loop: CASSSGHGTQSGYTF. The CDR3 coding sequence is TGTGCCAGCAGCTCCGGACACGGGACACAGAGCGGCTACACCTTC.

The DNA of the CDR3 is TGTGCCAGCAGCAATACTAGCGGGAGCCAGAGGCCGACAGATACGCAGTATTTT. Its translation: CASSNTSGSQRPTDTQYF. The chain is built from TRBV21-1 and TRBJ2-3; TRBD2, as called in the table, went unchecked against the DNA. TRBV21-1 is deemed a pseudogene. This CDR3 has 18 amino acids.

In its sample, this clone was seen a few times. The rearrangement joins TRBV7-9 to TRBJ2-1, with TRBD1 matching over 8 bases. Trimming removed 5 bases from V and 6 bases from J; junction bases left unmatched: 6. This CDR3 contains 14 residues. The germline V gene encodes CDR1 SEHNR and CDR2 FQNEAQ (reference sequence). The CDR3 bases are TGTGCCAGCAGCGCCGGACAGGGTGTCAATGAGCAGTTCTTC. Translating gives CASSAGQGVNEQFF.

J is TRBJ2-3 and V is TRBV9, with D maybe TRBD2 (5 bases). Between the trimmed V and J ends, which lost 0 bases and 4 bases, there was a span of 21 bases. The CDR3 loop spans 18 amino acids. Germline loops: CDR1 SGDLS, CDR2 YYNGEE. The CDR3 DNA reads TGTGCCAGCAGCGTAGAGGCGGGCGGAGCGAGAAGGGCAGATACGCAGTATTTT. The encoded protein is CASSVEAGGARRADTQYF. The full variable domain, completed using reference TRBV9 and TRBJ2-3, is DSGVTQTPKHLITATGQRVTLRCSPRSGDLSVYWYQQSLDQGLQFLIQYYNGEERAKGNILERFSAQQFPDLHSELNLSSLELGDSALYFCASSVEAGGARRADTQYFGPGTRLTVL.

V usage is TRBV4-2 and J usage is TRBJ2-7; 7 bases map to TRBD2. Germline CDR1 is LGHNA and CDR2 is YNFKEQ. CDR3 size: 14 residues. With V trimmed by 0 bases and J by 5 bases, 4 bases remained unmatched. As DNA, the CDR3 is TGTGCCAGCAGCCAAGATACTAGCGAAAACGAGCAGTACTTC. This gives the protein CASSQDTSENEQYF.

This chain links TRBV6-5 with TRBJ2-7, with 10 bases that match TRBD2. Germline V lookup: CDR1 MNHEY, CDR2 SVGAGI. The length of the CDR3 is 14 residues. Unmatched junction bases numbered 3, after V lost 0 bases and J lost 7 bases. The CDR3 nucleotides read TGTGCCAGCAGTTACTCTAGCGGGAGGCTTGAGCAGTACTTC. It encodes CASSYSSGRLEQYF.

V gene TRBV11-2 combines with J gene TRBJ2-5, with TRBD1 identical over 7 bases. Germline-derived CDR1 and CDR2 are SGHAT and FQNNGV. The CDR3 runs to 16 residues. The junction had 12 bases not matched to a gene; V was cut back by 3 bases and J by 5 bases. The CDR3 region is CASSLGDSGGRETQYF. The CDR3, as DNA: TGTGCCAGCAGCTTGGGGGACAGTGGAGGTCGGGAGACCCAGTACTTC.

V usage is TRBV29-1 and J usage is TRBJ2-5, with 8 bases lining up with TRBD1. Looked up from germline, CDR1 is SQVTM and CDR2 is ANQGSEA. CDR3 length: 13 residues. V lost 6 bases and J lost 3; bases outside the gene matches: 6. CDR3 amino acids: CSVHRGAKETQYF. CDR3 sequence (DNA): TGCAGCGTCCACAGGGGGGCAAAAGAGACCCAGTACTTC. The entire variable domain, with the rest obtained from reference TRBV29-1 and TRBJ2-5, is as follows: SAVISQKPSRDICQRGTSLTIQCQVDSQVTMMFWYRQQPGQSLTLIATANQGSEATYESGFVIDKFPISRPNLTFSTLTVSNMSPEDSSIYLCSVHRGAKETQYFGPGTRLLVL.

V usage is TRBV6-1 and J usage is TRBJ1-2; 9 bases agree with TRBD1. The CDR3 is made up of 14 amino acids. Germline V gene data show CDR1 as MNHNS and CDR2 as SASEGT. V was clipped by 0 bases and J by 12 bases; unmatched bases: 8. CDR3 DNA sequence: TGTGCCAGCAGTGAAGCGGGACAGGGCCTTGGTGACACCTTC. It yields the protein CASSEAGQGLGDTF.

The chain carries TRBV18 and TRBJ2-2, with TRBD1 identical over 8 bases. V dropped 6 bases and J dropped 4; count of bases not matched to a gene: 7. CDR3 length equals 15 residues. Per germline, CDR1 KGHSH and CDR2 LQKENI. Written as DNA, the CDR3 is TGTGCCAGCTCCCCTCGGGACAGGAGCACCGGGGAGCTGTTTTTT. It yields the protein CASSPRDRSTGELFF.

The genes are TRBV12-5 and TRBJ1-2; D possibly corresponds to TRBD1 (5 bases). V lost 5 bases to trimming and J lost 6 bases, with 16 bases between them. The CDR3 spans 14 residues. CDR1 is LGHNT and CDR2 is FRNRAP in the germline V gene. CDR3 sequence (DNA): TGTGCTAGTGGTACGGCAGGGTATCGTAATGGCTACACCTTC. It translates to CASGTAGYRNGYTF.

The chain employs TRBV7-8 and TRBJ1-1; tentatively, D is TRBD1 (6 bases). The CDR3 contains 12 residues. Germline V gives CDR1 SGHVS, CDR2 FQNEAQ. V was shortened by 5 bases and J by 7 bases, with 11 bases between the two germline ends. Here the CDR3 DNA reads TGTGCCAGCAGCCAGGGGTGGGGTGAAGCTTTCTTT. Amino acid sequence: CASSQGWGEAFF.

V is TRBV27 and J is TRBJ2-4; 7 nucleotides match TRBD1. J lost 7 bases, V lost 4 bases, and 7 bases had no gene match. CDR1 and CDR2 from the germline V gene are MNHEY and SMNVEV (reference sequence). The CDR3 contains 14 residues. The CDR3 loop reads CASSSTGSTNIQYF. CDR3 bases: TGTGCCAGCAGTTCGACAGGGTCAACGAACATTCAGTACTTC.